This is a list of T cell receptor beta chains from one sample in a study of blood T cell repertoires in COVID-19. The repertoire was sequenced with immunoSEQ multiplex PCR; TCRdb's copy has only in-frame clones and lacks some. This table has tens of thousands of clones, roughly 90% appearing once. Sequencing used peripheral blood. These receptors were taken from a woman aged 45-65 years with active or convalescent COVID-19. Both conserved end residues are part of each CDR3. Fields, in order: V gene, J gene, D gene, clone size, CDR3 protein, CDR3 DNA. The D gene is left open where the match is weak. Expanded clones are given a class, and other clones once, few, many or no size at all.

TRBV27	TRBJ1-1	-	-	CASRRGFEAFF	TGTGCCAGCAGGCGGGGGTTTGAAGCTTTCTTT
TRBV11-2	TRBJ2-3	-	-	CASSSHSRAPDTQYF	TGTGCCAGCAGCTCACATAGCAGGGCCCCAGATACGCAGTATTTT
TRBV19	TRBJ2-1	TRBD1	-	CASSPQDRGHNEQFF	TGTGCCAGTAGTCCCCAGGACAGGGGGCACAATGAGCAGTTCTTC
TRBV5-1	TRBJ1-1	-	-	CASSLLSVNTEAFF	TGCGCCAGCAGCTTGCTTTCGGTGAACACTGAAGCTTTCTTT
TRBV30	TRBJ2-3	TRBD2	once	CAWSVGSTSGGTDTQYF	TGTGCCTGGAGTGTAGGGTCTACTAGCGGCGGCACAGATACGCAGTATTTT
TRBV6-2/TRBV6-3	TRBJ2-3	TRBD2	-	CASSYSIAGVEAVDTQYF	TGTGCCAGCAGTTACTCGATCGCGGGAGTTGAAGCGGTAGATACGCAGTATTTT
TRBV6-4	TRBJ2-7	TRBD1	-	CASSDSGGRQGAYEQYF	TGTGCCAGCAGTGACTCAGGAGGGAGACAGGGGGCCTACGAGCAGTACTTC
TRBV6-5	TRBJ2-2	-	-	CASSWGGGANTGELFF	TGTGCCAGCAGTTGGGGAGGCGGGGCGAACACCGGGGAGCTGTTTTTT
TRBV19	TRBJ2-3	-	-	CASSGQITDTQYF	TGTGCCAGTAGTGGACAGATCACAGATACGCAGTATTTT
TRBV5-5	TRBJ2-7	-	-	CASSTDTYPYEQYF	TGTGCCAGCAGCACCGACACGTATCCCTACGAGCAGTACTTC
TRBV27	TRBJ2-6	TRBD2	-	CASSHTIAGGTAGANVLTF	TGTGCCAGCAGCCACACCATAGCGGGAGGGACAGCGGGGGCCAACGTCCTGACTTTC
TRBV18	TRBJ2-3	TRBD2	-	CASSPPGGRRTDTQYF	TGTGCCAGCTCACCACCAGGCGGGAGAAGGACAGATACGCAGTATTTT
TRBV28	TRBJ2-1	-	-	CASSQTTGVEQFF	TGTGCCAGCAGCCAGACGACCGGGGTAGAGCAGTTCTTC
TRBV15	TRBJ1-2	-	-	CATSRDWPFYGYTF	TGTGCCACCAGCAGAGATTGGCCATTCTATGGCTACACCTTC
TRBV5-1	TRBJ1-5	TRBD1	-	CASSVGTGNQPQHF	TGCGCCAGCAGCGTCGGGACAGGGAATCAGCCCCAGCATTTT
TRBV5-1	TRBJ2-7	-	-	CASSLRGRDEQYF	TGCGCCAGCAGCTTGAGGGGGAGAGACGAGCAGTACTTC
TRBV3-1/TRBV3-2	TRBJ2-7	-	-	CASSQSEGDEQYF	TGTGCCAGCAGCCAATCTGAAGGGGACGAGCAGTACTTC
TRBV7-9	TRBJ2-7	-	-	CASSPGFPYEQYF	TGTGCCAGCAGCCCAGGGTTCCCCTACGAGCAGTACTTC
TRBV7-6	TRBJ2-3	TRBD2	-	CASSLLPRLAGPTDTQYF	TGTGCCAGCAGCTTACTGCCCCGGCTAGCGGGTCCCACAGATACGCAGTATTTT
TRBV20-1	TRBJ2-7	-	-	CSADSSYEQYF	TGCAGTGCTGATAGCTCCTACGAGCAGTACTTC
TRBV13	TRBJ2-1	-	-	CASSLIGLKYNEQFF	TGTGCCAGCAGCCTCATCGGACTCAAATACAATGAGCAGTTCTTC
TRBV7-9	TRBJ1-1	-	-	CASSSSRGNTEAFF	TGTGCCAGCAGCTCGAGCAGGGGGAACACTGAAGCTTTCTTT
TRBV12-3/TRBV12-4	TRBJ2-5	-	-	CATKATEETQYF	TGTGCCACCAAAGCTACCGAAGAGACCCAGTACTTC
TRBV7-9	TRBJ2-5	-	-	CASSFRQQETQYF	TGTGCCAGCAGCTTCCGACAGCAAGAGACCCAGTACTTC
TRBV3-1/TRBV3-2	TRBJ2-3	-	-	CASSQRLRTDTQYF	TGTGCCAGCAGCCAACGACTACGCACAGATACGCAGTATTTT
TRBV18	TRBJ2-1	TRBD2	-	CASSPQAGGYNEQFF	TGTGCCAGCTCACCACAAGCGGGAGGGTACAATGAGCAGTTCTTC
TRBV5-6	TRBJ1-5	TRBD1	-	CASSAGTGFDTYF	TGTGCCAGCAGCGCCGGGACAGGGTTTGACACCTATTTT
TRBV14	TRBJ2-2	-	few	CASSQEYQANTGELFF	TGTGCCAGCAGCCAAGAATACCAGGCTAACACCGGGGAGCTGTTTTTT
TRBV4-2	TRBJ2-7	TRBD1	-	CASSQPTGGKSSYEQYF	TGTGCCAGCAGCCAGCCGACAGGGGGAAAAAGCTCCTACGAGCAGTACTTC
TRBV5-4	TRBJ2-2	-	-	CASSLVPQVGELFF	TGTGCCAGCAGCTTGGTTCCCCAGGTCGGGGAGCTGTTTTTT
TRBV11-2	TRBJ2-5	TRBD2	-	CASSLGGGGETQYF	TGTGCCAGCAGCTTAGGTGGGGGAGGGGAGACCCAGTACTTC
TRBV18	TRBJ2-1	-	-	CASSPWDSDYNEQFF	TGTGCCAGCTCACCATGGGACTCCGACTACAATGAGCAGTTCTTC
TRBV27	TRBJ2-1	TRBD2	-	CASRASGIPRAEQFF	TGTGCCAGCAGGGCTAGCGGCATACCACGGGCTGAGCAGTTCTTC
TRBV10-3	TRBJ2-3	-	-	CASSDSVRERTDTQYF	TGTGCCTCATCAGACTCAGTACGGGAACGCACAGATACGCAGTATTTT
TRBV30	TRBJ1-1	-	-	CAWSVGVKTEAFF	TGTGCCTGGAGTGTAGGGGTAAAAACTGAAGCTTTCTTT
TRBV11-3	TRBJ2-3	TRBD2	-	CASSLDGRDTDTQYF	TGTGCCAGCAGCTTAGACGGGAGGGATACAGATACGCAGTATTTT
TRBV5-1	TRBJ1-1	-	-	CASSLMAGGYTEAFF	TGCGCCAGCAGCTTGATGGCGGGGGGGTACACTGAAGCTTTCTTT
TRBV18	TRBJ1-2	-	-	CASSPSTGDFNYGYTF	TGTGCCAGCTCACCATCAACAGGCGACTTTAACTATGGCTACACCTTC
TRBV4-2	TRBJ2-1	TRBD2	few	CASSQEPSGSFNEQFF	TGTGCCAGCAGCCAAGAACCTAGCGGGAGCTTTAATGAGCAGTTCTTC
TRBV27	TRBJ2-1	TRBD1	-	CASSRDRNYNEQFF	TGTGCCAGCAGTCGGGACAGAAACTACAATGAGCAGTTCTTC
TRBV10-1	TRBJ2-7	-	-	CASSESGAFYEQYF	TGCGCCAGCAGTGAGTCGGGGGCCTTCTACGAGCAGTACTTC
TRBV11-3	TRBJ2-7	-	-	CASSLDGGYEQYF	TGTGCCAGCAGCTTAGACGGAGGATACGAGCAGTACTTC
TRBV5-1	TRBJ1-5	TRBD1	-	CASSYGDSANQPQHF	TGCGCCAGCAGCTACGGGGACAGTGCGAATCAGCCCCAGCATTTT
TRBV6-5	TRBJ2-5	-	-	CASSYSPGVAETQYF	TGTGCCAGCAGTTACTCCCCAGGGGTAGCGGAGACCCAGTACTTC
TRBV11-1	TRBJ2-7	-	-	CASSVRGAERYEQYF	TGTGCCAGCAGCGTTCGAGGAGCGGAACGCTACGAGCAGTACTTC
TRBV28	TRBJ2-2	-	-	CASNGNTGELFF	TGTGCCAGCAACGGGAACACCGGGGAGCTGTTTTTT
TRBV27	TRBJ2-3	-	-	CASSFNLGYPSSRDTQYF	TGTGCCAGCAGTTTCAATTTGGGCTACCCCTCCTCCCGAGATACGCAGTATTTT
TRBV27	TRBJ2-6	-	-	CASSRHRSGANVLTF	TGTGCCAGCAGTCGTCACAGGTCTGGGGCCAACGTCCTGACTTTC
TRBV9	TRBJ2-1	TRBD2	once	CASSGHPGLAGSEQFF	TGTGCCAGCAGCGGTCATCCGGGACTAGCGGGGAGTGAGCAGTTCTTC
TRBV4-1	TRBJ1-6	TRBD1	-	CASSSGQGGYASPLHF	TGCGCCAGCAGCTCGGGACAGGGAGGGTATGCTTCACCCCTCCACTTT
TRBV28	TRBJ2-7	-	-	CASSGGSAPTSDEQYF	TGTGCCAGCAGTGGAGGAAGCGCCCCGACGTCCGACGAGCAGTACTTC
TRBV11-2	TRBJ1-5	TRBD1	-	CASSLGTGTGNQPQHF	TGTGCCAGCAGCTTAGGGACAGGGACAGGCAATCAGCCCCAGCATTTT
TRBV27	TRBJ2-1	TRBD1	many	CASSVDRGITNEQFF	TGTGCCAGCAGTGTGGACAGGGGAATTACCAATGAGCAGTTCTTC
TRBV28	TRBJ1-2	-	-	CASLRDSNYGYTF	TGTGCCAGCCTCCGAGACAGTAACTATGGCTACACCTTC
TRBV27	TRBJ2-5	-	-	CASRPYRGGKETQYF	TGTGCCAGCAGGCCCTACAGGGGAGGAAAAGAGACCCAGTACTTC
TRBV9	TRBJ2-1	-	-	CASSVEDSSYNEQFF	TGTGCCAGCAGCGTAGAGGACAGCAGTTACAATGAGCAGTTCTTC
TRBV5-1	TRBJ2-1	TRBD2	-	CASSPKPGLEIYNEQFF	TGCGCCAGCAGTCCTAAACCGGGACTAGAGATATACAATGAGCAGTTCTTC
TRBV5-1	TRBJ2-2	-	-	CASSLEPSANTGELFF	TGCGCCAGCAGCTTGGAGCCTAGCGCGAACACCGGGGAGCTGTTTTTT